Listed below are T cell receptor beta chains from one sample, sequenced in a study of control samples from healthy donors and cancer patients. The data were produced by immunoSEQ multiplex PCR, yet TCRdb's version contains in-frame clones alone and is incomplete. The sample lists approximately 110,000 clones; more than 85% were seen once. Sequences were obtained from blood. These receptor sequences come from a woman between 18 and 29 years old in good health. CDR3s include the opening cysteine and the closing phenylalanine or tryptophan. The D gene is left open where the match is weak. Clone size is not always given. Where it is, it says once, few, many or a class for expanded clones.

V,size,J,D,CDR3,DNA
TRBV27,.,TRBJ2-3,TRBD1,CASRGGLWDRGPDTQYF,TGTGCCAGCAGAGGGGGCCTCTGGGACAGGGGGCCTGATACGCAGTATTTT
TRBV18,few,TRBJ1-5,TRBD1,CASSPGTGGGQPQHF,TGTGCCAGCTCACCGGGGACAGGAGGAGGTCAGCCCCAGCATTTT
TRBV28,.,TRBJ2-6,.,CASSSPRSGVYKISGANVLTF,TGTGCCAGCAGTTCACCCCGTTCAGGGGTCTACAAAATCTCTGGGGCCAACGTCCTGACTTTC
TRBV19,.,TRBJ1-1,TRBD1,CASSTILQGYTEAFF,TGTGCCAGTAGTACAATATTACAGGGGTACACTGAAGCTTTCTTT
TRBV27,.,TRBJ2-7,TRBD1,CASSSRDRVPYEQYF,TGTGCCAGCAGTTCCCGGGACAGGGTCCCCTACGAGCAGTACTTC
TRBV28,.,TRBJ1-2,.,CASSLGTTGSDYGYTF,TGTGCCAGCAGTTTGGGGACCACAGGGTCGGACTATGGCTACACCTTC
TRBV19,.,TRBJ1-3,.,CVTKWGHLSSGNTIYF,TGTGTCACGAAATGGGGACACCTTAGCTCTGGAAACACCATATATTTT
TRBV3-1/TRBV3-2,.,TRBJ2-3,.,CASSQGGWNTDTQYF,TGTGCCAGCAGCCAAGGGGGGTGGAACACAGATACGCAGTATTTT
TRBV27,many,TRBJ1-4,.,CASSPGQLGEKLFF,TGTGCCAGCAGTCCGGGACAATTGGGTGAAAAACTGTTTTTT
TRBV5-3,.,TRBJ2-6,.,CARSLAWLSGANVLTF,TGTGCCAGAAGCTTGGCTTGGCTCTCTGGGGCCAACGTCCTGACTTTC
TRBV21-1,.,TRBJ1-1,.,CASSKAQGPLNTEAFF,TGTGCCAGCAGCAAAGCGCAGGGGCCACTGAACACTGAAGCTTTCTTT
TRBV2,.,TRBJ2-1,TRBD2,CASRTSGVFQFF,TGTGCCAGCAGAACTAGCGGGGTTTTTCAGTTCTTC
TRBV5-1,.,TRBJ2-3,.,CASKLTDSTDTQYF,TGCGCCAGCAAGCTGACAGATAGCACAGATACGCAGTATTTT
TRBV7-9,.,TRBJ1-4,TRBD1,CASSAGTAGGREKLFF,TGTGCCAGCAGCGCTGGGACAGCAGGGGGTCGGGAAAAACTGTTTTTT
TRBV7-9,.,TRBJ2-1,.,CASSLGPGIGNEQFF,TGTGCCAGCAGCTTGGGCCCCGGGATTGGCAATGAGCAGTTCTTC